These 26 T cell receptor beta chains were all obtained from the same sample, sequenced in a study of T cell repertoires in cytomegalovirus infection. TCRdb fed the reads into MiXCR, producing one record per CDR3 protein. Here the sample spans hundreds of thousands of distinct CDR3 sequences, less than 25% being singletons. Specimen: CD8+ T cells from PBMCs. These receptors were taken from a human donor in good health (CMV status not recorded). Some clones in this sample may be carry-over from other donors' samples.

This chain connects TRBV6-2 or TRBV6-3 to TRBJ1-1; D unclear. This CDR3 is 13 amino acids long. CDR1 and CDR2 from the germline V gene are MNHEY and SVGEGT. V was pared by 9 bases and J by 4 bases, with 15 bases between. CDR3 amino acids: CASGPGFPTEAFF. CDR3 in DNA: TGTGCCAGTGGCCCCGGCTTTCCCACTGAAGCTTTCTTT.

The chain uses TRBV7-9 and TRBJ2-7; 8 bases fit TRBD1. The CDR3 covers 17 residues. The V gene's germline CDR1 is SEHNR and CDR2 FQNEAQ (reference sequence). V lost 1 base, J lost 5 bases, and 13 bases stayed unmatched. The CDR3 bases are TGTGCCAGCAGCTTAGTGGTATGGGACAGGCATAGTGACGAGCAGTACTTC. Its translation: CASSLVVWDRHSDEQYF.

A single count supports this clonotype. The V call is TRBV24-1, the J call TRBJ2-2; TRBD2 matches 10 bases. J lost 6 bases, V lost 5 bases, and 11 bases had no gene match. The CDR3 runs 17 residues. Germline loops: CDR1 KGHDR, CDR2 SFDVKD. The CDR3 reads CATSGLLRSGGAGELFF. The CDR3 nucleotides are TGTGCCACCAGTGGTCTCCTTAGGAGCGGGGGGGCCGGGGAGCTGTTTTTT.

CDR3 region: CASSWESTNTGELFF. The DNA of the CDR3 is TGTGCCAGCAGTTGGGAGAGCACGAACACCGGGGAGCTGTTTTTT. The chain carries TRBV6-5 and TRBJ2-2; perhaps TRBD2 as D (5 bases). V lost 4 bases to trimming and J lost 0 bases, with 9 bases between them. The germline gives CDR1 MNHEY, CDR2 SVGAGI. The CDR3 has 15 residues.

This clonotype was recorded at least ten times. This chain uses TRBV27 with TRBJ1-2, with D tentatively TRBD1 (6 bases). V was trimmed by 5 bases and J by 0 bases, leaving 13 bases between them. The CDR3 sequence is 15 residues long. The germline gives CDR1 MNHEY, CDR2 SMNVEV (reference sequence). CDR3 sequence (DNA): TGTGCCAGCAGTGTGACAGGCTTCTCTAACTATGGCTACACCTTC. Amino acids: CASSVTGFSNYGYTF.

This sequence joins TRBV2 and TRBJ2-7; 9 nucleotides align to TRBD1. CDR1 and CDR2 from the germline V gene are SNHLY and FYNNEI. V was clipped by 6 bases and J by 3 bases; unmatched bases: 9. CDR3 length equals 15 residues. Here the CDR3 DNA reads TGTGCCAGCAGCCTGATCCCGGGACAGGGCTACGAGCAGTACTTC. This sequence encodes CASSLIPGQGYEQYF.

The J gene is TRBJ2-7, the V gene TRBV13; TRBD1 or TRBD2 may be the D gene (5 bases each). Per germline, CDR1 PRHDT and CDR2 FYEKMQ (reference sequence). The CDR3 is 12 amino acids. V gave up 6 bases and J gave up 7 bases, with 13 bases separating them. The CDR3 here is CASSVGEGEQYF. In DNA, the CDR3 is TGTGCCAGCAGTGTGGGGGAAGGGGAGCAGTACTTC.

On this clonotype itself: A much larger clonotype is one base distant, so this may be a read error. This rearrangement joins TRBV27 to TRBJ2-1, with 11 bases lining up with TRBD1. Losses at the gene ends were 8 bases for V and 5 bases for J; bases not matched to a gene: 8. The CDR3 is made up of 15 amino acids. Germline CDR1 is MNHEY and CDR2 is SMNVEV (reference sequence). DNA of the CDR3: TGTGCCAGCGGTCCAGGACAGGGGGCGGACAATGAGCAGTTCTTC. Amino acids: CASGPGQGADNEQFF.

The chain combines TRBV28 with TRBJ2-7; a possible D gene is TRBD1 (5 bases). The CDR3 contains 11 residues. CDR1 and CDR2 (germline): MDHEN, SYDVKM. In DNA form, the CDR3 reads TGTGTCAGCGTAAGGGGTGGCGAGCAGTACGTC. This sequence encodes CVSVRGGEQYV.

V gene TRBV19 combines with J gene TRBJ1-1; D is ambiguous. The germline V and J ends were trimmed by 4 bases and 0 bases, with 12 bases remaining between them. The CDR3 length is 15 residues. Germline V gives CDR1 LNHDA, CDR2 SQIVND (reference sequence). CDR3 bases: TGTGCCAGTAGTACGACGACCGCTATGAACACTGAAGCTTTCTTT. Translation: CASSTTTAMNTEAFF.

CDR3 coding DNA: TGCAGCGTTGAAGGGGGACCCTACGAGCAGTACTTC. Its translation is CSVEGGPYEQYF. The chain joins TRBV29-1 to TRBJ2-7; D possibly matches TRBD1 or TRBD2 (5 bases each). Germline V gene lookup returns CDR1 SQVTM and CDR2 ANQGSEA. V lost 1 base to trimming and J lost 2 bases, with 6 bases between them. The CDR3 is 12 amino acids.

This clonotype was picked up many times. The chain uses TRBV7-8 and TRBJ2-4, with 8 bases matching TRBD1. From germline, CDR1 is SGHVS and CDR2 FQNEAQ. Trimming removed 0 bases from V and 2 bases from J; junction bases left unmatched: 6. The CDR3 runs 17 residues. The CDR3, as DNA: TGTGCCAGCAGCTTAGCCCAGGGGGCCTCATCCAAAAACATTCAGTACTTC. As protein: CASSLAQGASSKNIQYF.

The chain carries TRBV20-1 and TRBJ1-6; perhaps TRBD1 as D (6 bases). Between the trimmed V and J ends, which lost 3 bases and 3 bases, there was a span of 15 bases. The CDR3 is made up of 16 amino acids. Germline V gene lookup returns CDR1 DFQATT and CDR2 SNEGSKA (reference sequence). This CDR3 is CSASGQSNLYNSPLHF. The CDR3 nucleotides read TGCAGTGCTAGTGGACAGAGCAACCTCTATAATTCACCCCTCCACTTT.

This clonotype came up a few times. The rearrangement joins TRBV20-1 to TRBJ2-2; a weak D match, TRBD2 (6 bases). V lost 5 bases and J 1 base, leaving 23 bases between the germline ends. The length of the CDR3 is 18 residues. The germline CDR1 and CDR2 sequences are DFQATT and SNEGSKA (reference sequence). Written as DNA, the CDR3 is TGCAGTGCTCCTGTTCTGGGGGGAACCTTCGTGAACACCGGGGAGCTGTTTTTT. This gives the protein CSAPVLGGTFVNTGELFF.

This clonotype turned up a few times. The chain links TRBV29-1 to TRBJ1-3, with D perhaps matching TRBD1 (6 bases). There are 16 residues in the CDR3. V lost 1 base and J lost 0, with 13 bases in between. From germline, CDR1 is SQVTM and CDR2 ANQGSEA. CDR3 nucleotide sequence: TGCAGCGTTGAAGGGGGGCCCGATTACTCTGGAAACACCATATATTTT. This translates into CSVEGGPDYSGNTIYF.

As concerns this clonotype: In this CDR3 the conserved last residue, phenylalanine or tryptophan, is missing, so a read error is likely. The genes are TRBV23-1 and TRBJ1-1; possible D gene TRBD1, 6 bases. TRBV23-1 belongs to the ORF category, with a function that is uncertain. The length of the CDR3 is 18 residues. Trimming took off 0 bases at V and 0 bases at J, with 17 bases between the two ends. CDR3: CASSQSPGGRGMNTEAFL. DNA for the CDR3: TGCGCCAGCAGTCAATCACCCGGGGGGCGGGGGATGAACACTGAAGCTTTCTTA.

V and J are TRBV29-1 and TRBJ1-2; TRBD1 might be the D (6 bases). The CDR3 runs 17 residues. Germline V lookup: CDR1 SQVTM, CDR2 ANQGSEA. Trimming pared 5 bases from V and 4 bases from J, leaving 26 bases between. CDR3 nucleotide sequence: TGCAGCGTTTTGGGGCGGTCGACAGGCTATATCGGCTATGGCTACACCTTC. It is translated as CSVLGRSTGYIGYGYTF.

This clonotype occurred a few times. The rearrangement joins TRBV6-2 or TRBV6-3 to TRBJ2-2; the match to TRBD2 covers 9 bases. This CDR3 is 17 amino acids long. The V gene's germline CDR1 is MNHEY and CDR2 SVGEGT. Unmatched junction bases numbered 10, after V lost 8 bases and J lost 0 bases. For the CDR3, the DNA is TGTGCCAGCTTGAGCCCCTTAGCGGGGGCGAACACCGGGGAGCTGTTTTTT. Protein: CASLSPLAGANTGELFF.

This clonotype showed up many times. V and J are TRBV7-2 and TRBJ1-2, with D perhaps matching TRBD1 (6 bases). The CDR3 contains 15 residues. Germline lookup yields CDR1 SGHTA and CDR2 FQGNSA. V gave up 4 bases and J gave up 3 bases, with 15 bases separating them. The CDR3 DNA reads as TGTGCCAGCAGCTCCCTTAGGGGGAGGTACTATGGCTACACCTTC. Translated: CASSSLRGRYYGYTF.

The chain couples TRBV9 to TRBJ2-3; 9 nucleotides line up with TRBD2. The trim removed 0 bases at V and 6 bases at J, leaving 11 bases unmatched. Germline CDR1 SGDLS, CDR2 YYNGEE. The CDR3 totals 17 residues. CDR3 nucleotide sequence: TGTGCCAGCAGCGTAGAGGGGCTAGCGGGGCCCATGGATACGCAGTATTTT. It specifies CASSVEGLAGPMDTQYF.

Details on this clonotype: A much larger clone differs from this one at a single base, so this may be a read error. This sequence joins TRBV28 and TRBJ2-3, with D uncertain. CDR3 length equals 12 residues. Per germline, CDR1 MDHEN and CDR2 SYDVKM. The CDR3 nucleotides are TGTGCCAACAGTTTTTTGACAGATACGCAGTATTTT. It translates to CANSFLTDTQYF.

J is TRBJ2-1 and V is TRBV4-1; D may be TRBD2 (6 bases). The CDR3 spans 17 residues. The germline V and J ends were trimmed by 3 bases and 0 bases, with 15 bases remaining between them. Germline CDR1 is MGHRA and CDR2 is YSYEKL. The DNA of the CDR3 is TGCGCCAGCAGCCACCCCGGAGCGGGCATCTCCTACAATGAGCAGTTCTTC. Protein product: CASSHPGAGISYNEQFF.

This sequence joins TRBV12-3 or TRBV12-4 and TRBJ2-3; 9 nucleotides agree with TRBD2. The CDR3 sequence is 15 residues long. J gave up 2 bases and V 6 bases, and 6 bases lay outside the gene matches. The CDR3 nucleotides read TGTGCCAGCAGCCGTAGCGGGGGCCTCACAGATACGCAGTATTTT. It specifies CASSRSGGLTDTQYF.

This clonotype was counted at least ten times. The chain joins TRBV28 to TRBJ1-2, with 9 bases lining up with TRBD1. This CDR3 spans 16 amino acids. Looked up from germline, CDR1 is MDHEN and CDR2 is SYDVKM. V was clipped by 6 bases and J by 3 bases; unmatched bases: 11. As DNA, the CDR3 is TGTGCCAGCAGCCTTCCCCGGGACAGGGATGACTATGGCTACACCTTC. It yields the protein CASSLPRDRDDYGYTF.

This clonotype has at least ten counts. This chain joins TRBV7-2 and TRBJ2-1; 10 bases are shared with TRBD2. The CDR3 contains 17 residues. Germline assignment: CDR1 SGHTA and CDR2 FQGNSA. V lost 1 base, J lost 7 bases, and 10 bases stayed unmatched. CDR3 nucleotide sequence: TGTGCCAGCAGCTTAGTCTGGCTAGCGGGGGATTATAATGAGCAGTTCTTC. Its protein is CASSLVWLAGDYNEQFF.

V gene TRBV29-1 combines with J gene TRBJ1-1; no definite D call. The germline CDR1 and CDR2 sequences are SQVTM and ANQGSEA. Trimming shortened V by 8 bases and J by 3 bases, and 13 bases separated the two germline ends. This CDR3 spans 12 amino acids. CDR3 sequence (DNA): TGCAGCCCCTATCGACGGCACACTGAAGCTTTCTTT. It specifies CSPYRRHTEAFF. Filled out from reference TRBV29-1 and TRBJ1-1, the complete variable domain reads SAVISQKPSRDICQRGTSLTIQCQVDSQVTMMFWYRQQPGQSLTLIATANQGSEATYESGFVIDKFPISRPNLTFSTLTVSNMSPEDSSIYLCSPYRRHTEAFFGQGTRLTVV.